The 32 T cell receptor beta chains below were found in one sample sequenced in a study of shared clonotypes between healthy human individuals. Here immunoSEQ multiplex PCR was the method, and the copy in TCRdb shows in-frame clones only, minus some. Of roughly 1.5 million clones listed, roughly 98% are singletons. The sample comprised naive CD4+ T cells sorted from blood. Subset: CD45RA+ positively selected. These receptors were obtained from a man under 40 in good health.

The chain couples TRBV7-6 to TRBJ2-7; 8 nucleotides line up with TRBD1. V lost 4 bases and J lost 1; bases outside the gene matches: 3. The CDR3 loop spans 14 amino acids. The germline V gene has CDR1 SGHVS and CDR2 FNYEAQ. CDR3 nucleotide sequence: TGTGCCAGCAGCTGGACAGGGCGATCCTACGAGCAGTACTTC. Protein sequence: CASSWTGRSYEQYF.

This chain joins TRBV29-1 and TRBJ2-1; 8 nucleotides align to TRBD2. CDR3 length: 13 amino acids. The germline gives CDR1 SQVTM, CDR2 ANQGSEA. V shed 7 bases and J 8 bases; nucleotides not matched to a gene: 10. CDR3: CSGRTSYDDEQFF. The CDR3, as DNA: TGCAGCGGGAGGACTAGCTATGACGATGAGCAGTTCTTC.

J is TRBJ2-5 and V is TRBV9; maybe TRBD1 (5 bases). V dropped 4 bases and J dropped 9 bases, with 19 bases sitting between them. CDR1 and CDR2 from the germline V gene are SGDLS and YYNGEE. The CDR3 contains 14 residues. The CDR3 protein is CASSRRGTDVAQYF. The CDR3 DNA reads as TGTGCCAGCAGCCGTAGGGGAACGGACGTGGCCCAGTACTTC.

The chain joins TRBV7-8 to TRBJ1-5, with 8 nucleotides matching TRBD1. The CDR3 is 12 residues long. V shed 6 bases and J 15 bases; nucleotides not matched to a gene: 10. Germline CDR1 and CDR2: SGHVS and FQNEAQ. The CDR3 DNA is TGTGCCAGCAGTCGTCCGACAGGGGCCATGCATTTT. Its protein is CASSRPTGAMHF.

The V gene is TRBV18, the J gene TRBJ2-2, with D tentatively TRBD1 or TRBD2 (5 bases each). The CDR3 contains 15 residues. Germline CDR1 KGHSH, CDR2 LQKENI. V was cut by 3 bases and J by 8 bases, with 16 bases left in between. The CDR3 coding sequence is TGTGCCAGCTCACCGGCCGGGACCCTCGGAGGGGAGCTGTTTTTT. It translates to CASSPAGTLGGELFF.

This rearrangement joins TRBV19 to TRBJ1-5; D remains ambiguous. V was trimmed by 3 bases and J by 7 bases, leaving 7 bases between them. Germline CDR1 LNHDA, CDR2 SQIVND (reference sequence). The CDR3 consists of 12 residues. CDR3 loop: CASSMGRQPQHF. The CDR3 DNA reads TGTGCCAGTAGTATGGGGAGGCAGCCCCAGCATTTT.

The chain employs TRBV5-1 and TRBJ2-1; 9 bases match TRBD2. V lost 3 bases to trimming and J lost 11 bases; unmatched junction nucleotides: 18. This CDR3 has 17 residues. Germline-derived CDR1 and CDR2 are SGHRS and YFSETQ. CDR3 amino acids: CASSSRAREASGTKQFF. CDR3 bases: TGCGCCAGCAGCTCCCGGGCCAGGGAGGCTAGCGGGACGAAGCAGTTCTTC.

The V call is TRBV5-4, the J call TRBJ2-7, with 15 nucleotides matching TRBD2. The CDR3 totals 14 residues. Germline CDR1 and CDR2: SGHNT and YYREEE (reference sequence). J lost 6 bases, V lost 3 bases, and 1 base had no gene match. For the CDR3, the DNA is TGTGCCAGCAGCTGGGGACTAGCGGGAGGCGAGCAGTACTTC. Translated, it gives CASSWGLAGGEQYF.

DNA for the CDR3: TGTGCCAGCAGCGTAAGGGCCGTACAAGAGACCCAGTACTTC. It yields the protein CASSVRAVQETQYF. J is TRBJ2-5 and V is TRBV9, with D unresolved. Trimming removed 1 base at V and 2 bases at J, with 9 bases between. Germline assignment: CDR1 SGDLS and CDR2 YYNGEE. This CDR3 region has 14 residues.

The chain is built from TRBV10-1 and TRBJ2-1, with TRBD2 identical over 8 bases. Germline CDR1 and CDR2: WNHNN and SYGVQD (reference sequence). The V gene end was trimmed by 3 bases and the J gene end by 8 bases; junction bases not matched to a gene: 15. The CDR3 spans 17 residues. For the CDR3, the DNA is TGCGCCAGCAGTGAACCCCCGGGGAGCGGGAGAAGACATGAGCAGTTCTTC. Encoded protein: CASSEPPGSGRRHEQFF.

The rearrangement uses TRBV5-4 and TRBJ2-1; 9 nucleotides agree with TRBD2. The CDR3 totals 13 residues. V trimming: 4 bases; J trimming: 10 bases; junction bases outside the gene matches: 6. The V gene's germline CDR1 is SGHNT and CDR2 YYREEE (reference sequence). The CDR3 region is CASSTAGGQEQFF. The CDR3 region has the DNA TGTGCCAGCAGCACAGCGGGAGGTCAGGAGCAGTTCTTC.

The count of this clone is one. The V gene is TRBV27, the J gene TRBJ2-1, with 11 bases matching TRBD2. This CDR3 spans 19 amino acids. Germline CDR1 is MNHEY and CDR2 is SMNVEV (reference sequence). V was clipped by 5 bases and J by 0 bases; unmatched bases: 12. The CDR3 coding sequence is TGTGCCAGCAGTCCAATAGCGGGAGGGCTTGTCAGCTCCTACAATGAGCAGTTCTTC. Its translation is CASSPIAGGLVSSYNEQFF.

This sequence joins TRBV27 and TRBJ1-5; D gene ambiguous. Trimming stripped 4 bases from V and 1 base from J, with 20 bases between. This CDR3 spans 18 amino acids. Germline V gene lookup returns CDR1 MNHEY and CDR2 SMNVEV (reference sequence). CDR3 sequence (DNA): TGTGCCAGCAGTTCCCCCCGGACCAACCAAGGGAGCAATCAGCCCCAGCATTTT. Its protein is CASSSPRTNQGSNQPQHF.

This clone appeared a single time. The chain has TRBV4-3 and TRBJ2-5, with 9 positions matching TRBD1. The CDR3 length is 16 residues. Germline trimming cut 1 base from V and 4 bases from J; bases unmatched to any gene: 7. The germline V gene has CDR1 LGHNA and CDR2 YSLEER. CDR3 region: CASSQGQGGIGETQYF. DNA of the CDR3: TGCGCCAGCAGCCAAGGACAGGGGGGGATCGGAGAGACCCAGTACTTC.

The chain recombines TRBV9 with TRBJ2-7, with unresolved D. Germline CDR1 reads SGDLS; CDR2 reads YYNGEE. CDR3 size: 16 residues. The V end lost 0 bases, the J end lost 2 bases, and 15 bases lay between the germline ends. This CDR3 is CASSVGAQTTTYEQYF. In DNA, the CDR3 is TGTGCCAGCAGCGTAGGGGCACAGACCACAACCTACGAGCAGTACTTC. The full variable domain, with the rest looked up from reference TRBV9 and TRBJ2-7, is DSGVTQTPKHLITATGQRVTLRCSPRSGDLSVYWYQQSLDQGLQFLIQYYNGEERAKGNILERFSAQQFPDLHSELNLSSLELGDSALYFCASSVGAQTTTYEQYFGPGTRLTVT.

On this clone itself: The sample carries other DNA sequences with the same CDR3. The gene calls are TRBV28 and TRBJ1-5; D gene ambiguous. In germline, CDR1 is MDHEN, CDR2 SYDVKM. The V gene lost 2 bases and the J gene lost 4 bases, with 9 bases spanning the gap. The CDR3 has 14 amino acids. The CDR3 sequence: CASSLRGPNQPQHF. CDR3 DNA sequence: TGTGCCAGCAGTTTACGAGGGCCTAATCAGCCCCAGCATTTT.

This rearrangement joins TRBV28 to TRBJ2-7, with 11 bases lining up with TRBD2. This CDR3 spans 16 amino acids. Germline CDR1 reads MDHEN; CDR2 reads SYDVKM. V lost 6 bases and J lost 4; bases outside the gene matches: 11. In DNA, the CDR3 is TGTGCCAGCAGCCCAGGACTAGCGGGTGGTGTTTACGAGCAGTACTTC. Translating gives CASSPGLAGGVYEQYF. The variable domain in full, with the rest retrieved from reference TRBV28 and TRBJ2-7, is DVKVTQSSRYLVKRTGEKVFLECVQDMDHENMFWYRQDPGLGLRLIYFSYDVKMKEKGDIPEGYSVSREKKERFSLILESASTNQTSMYLCASSPGLAGGVYEQYFGPGTRLTVT.

Points on this clone: This sample also contains other DNA sequences that code for the same CDR3. The V and J genes are TRBV5-1 and TRBJ2-3, with TRBD1 matching over 7 bases. CDR3 size: 14 residues. Germline V gene lookup returns CDR1 SGHRS and CDR2 YFSETQ. V shed 2 bases and J 2 bases; nucleotides not matched to a gene: 2. The CDR3 nucleotides are TGCGCCAGCAGCTTCGGGACAGACACAGATACGCAGTATTTT. Its translation: CASSFGTDTDTQYF.

This sequence joins TRBV10-2 and TRBJ2-2, with D perhaps being TRBD1 or TRBD2 (7 bases each). V was pared by 9 bases and J by 7 bases, with 12 bases between. This CDR3 spans 12 amino acids. Germline-derived CDR1 and CDR2 are WSHSY and SAAADI. CDR3 sequence reads: CASTGEGGELFF. The CDR3 region has the DNA TGCGCCAGTACAGGGGAGGGCGGGGAGCTGTTTTTT.

The chain recombines TRBV19 with TRBJ2-2, with D perhaps matching TRBD2 (6 bases). From germline, CDR1 is LNHDA and CDR2 SQIVND (reference sequence). Trimming took 9 bases from V and 5 from J, leaving 19 bases between them. The CDR3 is made up of 15 amino acids. The CDR3: CARERTSLGTGELFF. Written as DNA, the CDR3 is TGTGCCAGAGAACGCACTAGCTTGGGGACCGGGGAGCTGTTTTTT.

The chain uses TRBV14 and TRBJ1-5, with unresolved D. The CDR3 is 16 amino acids. V was pared by 0 bases and J by 3 bases, with 12 bases between. Germline V lookup: CDR1 SGHDN, CDR2 FVKESK. CDR3 nucleotide sequence: TGTGCCAGCAGCCAAGAAGGGTTGGGAGTCAATCAGCCCCAGCATTTT. Its translation is CASSQEGLGVNQPQHF.

The J gene is TRBJ2-2, the V gene TRBV14; D might be TRBD1 (6 bases). CDR1 is SGHDN and CDR2 is FVKESK in the germline V gene. The CDR3 totals 21 residues. Deletions cut 5 bases from V and 2 bases from J, with 30 bases between. Here the CDR3 reads CASSSRQDWDLFFSNTGELFF. The CDR3 nucleotides are TGTGCCAGCAGCTCCCGACAGGATTGGGACCTCTTCTTTTCAAACACCGGGGAGCTGTTTTTT.

The chain recombines TRBV25-1 with TRBJ1-3; weak D call: TRBD1 (5 bases). V lost 6 bases, J lost 0 bases, and 12 bases lay in between. The V gene's germline CDR1 is MGHDK and CDR2 SYGVNS. This CDR3 is 15 amino acids long. Here the CDR3 reads CASSEQEISGNTIYF. In DNA form, the CDR3 reads TGTGCCAGCAGCGAACAGGAAATCTCTGGAAACACCATATATTTT.

The V gene is TRBV5-4, the J gene TRBJ2-7, with 8 nucleotides matching TRBD2. CDR3 size: 16 residues. Germline V gene data show CDR1 as SGHNT and CDR2 as YYREEE (reference sequence). After removal of 3 bases from V and 1 base from J, the junction contained 9 bases not matched to a gene. CDR3 region: CASSSPGGAVSYEQYF. CDR3 coding DNA: TGTGCCAGCAGCTCCCCGGGAGGGGCGGTGTCCTACGAGCAGTACTTC.

Notes on this clone: Within the sample, other DNA sequences also encode this same CDR3. This rearrangement joins TRBV11-3 to TRBJ2-5, with D unresolved. The CDR3 is 13 residues long. Germline CDR1 is SGHNT and CDR2 is YENEEA. Trimming cost V 1 base and J 1 base, with 4 bases left between them. The CDR3: CASSLGPQETQYF. The CDR3 DNA follows: TGTGCCAGCAGCTTAGGTCCCCAAGAGACCCAGTACTTC.

The table lists this clone with a count of one. V usage is TRBV27 and J usage is TRBJ1-4; maybe TRBD1 (5 bases). The V and J ends lost 3 bases and 6 bases respectively, with 11 bases between them. The CDR3 runs to 14 residues. From germline, CDR1 is MNHEY and CDR2 SMNVEV (reference sequence). The CDR3 region has the DNA TGTGCCAGCAGTTTCTTGGGGGGAGATGAAAAACTGTTTTTT. Its translation is CASSFLGGDEKLFF.

For this clone: The sample has other DNA sequences that encode this CDR3 too. The V call is TRBV7-9, the J call TRBJ2-5; D unclear. V was cut by 5 bases and J by 2 bases, with 6 bases left in between. The CDR3 runs to 12 residues. CDR1 SEHNR and CDR2 FQNEAQ come from the germline V gene (reference sequence). The CDR3 region is CASSLGQETQYF. The CDR3, as DNA: TGTGCCAGCAGCCTTGGGCAAGAGACCCAGTACTTC.

The chain is built from TRBV20-1 and TRBJ2-7, with TRBD2 identical over 13 bases. Germline CDR1 is DFQATT and CDR2 is SNEGSKA (reference sequence). The CDR3 totals 11 residues. The CDR3 bases are TGCAGGGGGACTAGCGGGACCGAGCAGTACTTC. Its translation is CRGTSGTEQYF.

The chain joins TRBV25-1 to TRBJ1-2; the match to TRBD1 covers 7 bases. Germline assignment: CDR1 MGHDK and CDR2 SYGVNS. The CDR3 is 13 amino acids. J was trimmed by 7 bases and V by 4 bases; bases with no gene match: 6. CDR3 in amino acids: CASSGEQGIGYTF. DNA of the CDR3: TGTGCCAGCAGTGGGGAACAGGGGATTGGCTACACCTTC.

This chain links TRBV15 with TRBJ2-7, with 9 bases aligning to TRBD1. The CDR3 is 18 residues long. Germline V gene data show CDR1 as LNHNV and CDR2 as YYDKDF (reference sequence). The trim removed 1 base at V and 1 base at J, leaving 11 bases unmatched. The DNA for the CDR3 is TGTGCCACCAGCAGAGCTGGGACAGGGTTGGGGAGGTCCTACGAGCAGTACTTC. This codes for CATSRAGTGLGRSYEQYF.

The CDR3: CASSFPPRGQPQYF. CDR3 coding DNA: TGTGCCAGCAGCTTCCCCCCAAGAGGACAGCCACAGTATTTT. The chain combines TRBV11-2 with TRBJ2-3; D might be TRBD1 (6 bases). Germline V CDR1 and CDR2: SGHAT, FQNNGV. V was pared by 3 bases and J by 12 bases, with 19 bases between. This CDR3 is 14 amino acids long.

The gene calls are TRBV25-1 and TRBJ1-1; perhaps TRBD1 as D (5 bases). CDR1 is MGHDK and CDR2 is SYGVNS in the germline V gene. The CDR3 sequence is 15 residues long. Deletions cut 7 bases from V and 7 bases from J, with 22 bases between. The DNA for the CDR3 is TGTGCCAGCATCCGACCCGGGCAGGGTGAGGGTGAAGCTTTCTTT. This encodes CASIRPGQGEGEAFF.